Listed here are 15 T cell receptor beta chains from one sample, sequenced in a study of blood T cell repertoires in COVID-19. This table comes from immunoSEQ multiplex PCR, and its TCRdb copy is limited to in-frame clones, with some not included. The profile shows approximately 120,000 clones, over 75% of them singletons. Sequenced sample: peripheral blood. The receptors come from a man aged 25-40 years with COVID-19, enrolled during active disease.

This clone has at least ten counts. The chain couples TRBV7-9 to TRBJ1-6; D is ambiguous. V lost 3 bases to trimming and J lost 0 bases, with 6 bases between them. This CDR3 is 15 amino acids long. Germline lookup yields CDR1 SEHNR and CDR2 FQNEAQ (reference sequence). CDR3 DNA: TGTGCCAGCAGCTTGTCGAGCTCCTATAATTCACCCCTCCACTTT. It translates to CASSLSSSYNSPLHF.

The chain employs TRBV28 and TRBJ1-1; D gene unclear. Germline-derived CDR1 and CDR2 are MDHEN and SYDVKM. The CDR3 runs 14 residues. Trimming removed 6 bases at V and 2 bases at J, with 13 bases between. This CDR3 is CASSLTSGNTEAFF. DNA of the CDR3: TGTGCCAGCAGCCTGACCTCGGGAAACACTGAAGCTTTCTTT. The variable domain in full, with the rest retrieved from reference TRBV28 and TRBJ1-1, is DVKVTQSSRYLVKRTGEKVFLECVQDMDHENMFWYRQDPGLGLRLIYFSYDVKMKEKGDIPEGYSVSREKKERFSLILESASTNQTSMYLCASSLTSGNTEAFFGQGTRLTVV.

CDR3 DNA sequence: TGTGCCAGCCGTTCCAGGACAGGGCAACACGAGCAGTACTTC. It encodes CASRSRTGQHEQYF. J is TRBJ2-7 and V is TRBV13; 8 bases are a match to TRBD1. In germline, CDR1 is PRHDT, CDR2 FYEKMQ (reference sequence). The junction had 11 bases not matched to a gene; V was cut back by 8 bases and J by 5 bases. The CDR3 is 14 residues long.

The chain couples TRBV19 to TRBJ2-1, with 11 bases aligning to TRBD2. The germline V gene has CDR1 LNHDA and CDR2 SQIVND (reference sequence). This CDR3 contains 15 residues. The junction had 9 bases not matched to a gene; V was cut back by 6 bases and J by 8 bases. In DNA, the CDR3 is TGTGCCAGTAGCAGTACTAGCGGGAGTAACCATGAGCAGTTCTTC. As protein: CASSSTSGSNHEQFF. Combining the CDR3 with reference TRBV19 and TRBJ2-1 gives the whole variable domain DGGITQSPKYLFRKEGQNVTLSCEQNLNHDAMYWYRQDPGQGLRLIYYSQIVNDFQKGDIAEGYSVSREKKESFPLTVTSAQKNPTAFYLCASSSTSGSNHEQFFGPGTRLTVL.

The CDR3 loop is CATSDLGGSGINEQFF. The CDR3 bases are TGTGCCACCAGTGATTTGGGAGGTAGCGGGATCAATGAGCAGTTCTTC. This sequence joins TRBV24-1 and TRBJ2-1; TRBD2 matches 8 bases. The germline CDR1 and CDR2 sequences are KGHDR and SFDVKD. V was pared by 0 bases and J by 6 bases, with 6 bases of the junction left unmatched. The length of the CDR3 is 16 residues.

CDR3 sequence: CASRTSRVETQYF. The CDR3 DNA sequence: TGTGCCAGCAGGACCTCTAGAGTCGAGACCCAGTACTTC. The V call is TRBV28, the J call TRBJ2-5; D ambiguous. CDR3 length equals 13 residues. The V and J ends lost 6 bases and 5 bases respectively, with 13 bases between them. Germline CDR1 is MDHEN and CDR2 is SYDVKM.

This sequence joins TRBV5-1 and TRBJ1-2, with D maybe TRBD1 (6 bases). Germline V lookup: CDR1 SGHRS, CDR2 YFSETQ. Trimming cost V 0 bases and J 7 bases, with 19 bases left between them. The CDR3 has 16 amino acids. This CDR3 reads CASSLGDVNRVGGYTF. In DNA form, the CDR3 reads TGCGCCAGCAGCTTGGGGGACGTTAACAGGGTTGGTGGCTACACCTTC.

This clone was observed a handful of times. Written as DNA, the CDR3 is TGTGCCAGCAGTTACTCAGTCCCTTTATTCGGTGGCTACACCTTC. Amino acid sequence: CASSYSVPLFGGYTF. The chain couples TRBV6-2 or TRBV6-3 to TRBJ1-2; no firm D call. The CDR3 has 15 residues. Germline V lookup: CDR1 MNHEY, CDR2 SVGEGT. The germline V and J ends were trimmed by 0 bases and 7 bases, with 15 bases remaining between them.

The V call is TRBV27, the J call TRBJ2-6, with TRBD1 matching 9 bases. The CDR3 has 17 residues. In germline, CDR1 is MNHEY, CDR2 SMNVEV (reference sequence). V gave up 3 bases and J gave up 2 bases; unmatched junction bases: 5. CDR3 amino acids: CASSFLQGAPGANVLTF. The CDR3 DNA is TGTGCCAGCAGTTTCCTACAGGGGGCCCCTGGGGCCAACGTCCTGACTTTC.

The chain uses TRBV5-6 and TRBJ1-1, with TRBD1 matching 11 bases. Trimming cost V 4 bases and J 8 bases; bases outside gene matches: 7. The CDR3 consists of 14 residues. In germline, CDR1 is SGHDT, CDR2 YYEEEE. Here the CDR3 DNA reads TGTGCCAGCAGCCCTGGGACAGGGGGTGCAGAAGCTTTCTTT. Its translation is CASSPGTGGAEAFF.

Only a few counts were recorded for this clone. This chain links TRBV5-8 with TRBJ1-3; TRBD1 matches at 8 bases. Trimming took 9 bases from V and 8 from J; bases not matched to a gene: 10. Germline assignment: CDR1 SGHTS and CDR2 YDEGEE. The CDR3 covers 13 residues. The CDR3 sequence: CATGPRGRHTIYF. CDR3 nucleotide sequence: TGTGCCACAGGCCCCAGGGGGCGGCACACCATATATTTT.

The CDR3 nucleotides read TGTGCCTGGGCCGGTCAGACAGGGGTCACTGAAGCTTTCTTT. This codes for CAWAGQTGVTEAFF. The chain combines TRBV30 with TRBJ1-1, with TRBD1 identical over 8 bases. Germline lookup yields CDR1 GTSNPN and CDR2 SVGIG (reference sequence). This CDR3 spans 14 amino acids. Germline trimming cut 5 bases from V and 4 bases from J; bases unmatched to any gene: 9. Filled out from reference TRBV30 and TRBJ1-1, the complete variable domain reads SQTIHQWPATLVQPVGSPLSLECTVEGTSNPNLYWYRQAAGRGLQLLFYSVGIGQISSEVPQNLSASRPQDRQFILSSKKLLLSDSGFYLCAWAGQTGVTEAFFGQGTRLTVV.

The CDR3 here is CASSPGQDAYEQYF. The CDR3 nucleotides are TGTGCCAGCAGTCCTGGACAAGATGCCTACGAGCAGTACTTC. The V call is TRBV28, the J call TRBJ2-7; D is possibly TRBD1 (5 bases). This CDR3 is built from 14 residues. CDR1 is MDHEN, CDR2 SYDVKM, per germline. V was trimmed by 5 bases and J by 2 bases, leaving 13 bases between them.

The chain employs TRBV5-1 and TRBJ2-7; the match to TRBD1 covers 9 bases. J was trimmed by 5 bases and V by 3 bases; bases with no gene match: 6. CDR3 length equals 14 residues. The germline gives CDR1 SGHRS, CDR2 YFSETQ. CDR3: CASSSDRGWNEQYF. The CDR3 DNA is TGCGCCAGCAGCTCGGACAGGGGTTGGAACGAGCAGTACTTC.

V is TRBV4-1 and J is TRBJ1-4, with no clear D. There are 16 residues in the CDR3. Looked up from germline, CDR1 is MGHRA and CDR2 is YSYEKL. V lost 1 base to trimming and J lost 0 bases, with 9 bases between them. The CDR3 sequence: CASSQGNSATNEKLFF. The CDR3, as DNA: TGCGCCAGCAGCCAAGGTAACAGTGCAACTAATGAAAAACTGTTTTTT.